Listed here is a single TCR beta chain. This clone was recorded a few times. Its antigen target is currently unknown. Base qualities are missing; no much larger clone stands one base away. The data derive from a study of OX40 agonist ivuxolimab in advanced cancers. Concerning the study at large: Ivuxolimab, which targeted the costimulatory receptor OX40 (CD134), was an agonistic, fully human IgG2 monoclonal antibody. Intravenous ivuxolimab was administered to patients every 2 weeks at six dose levels: 0.01, 0.1, 0.3, 1.5, 3 and 10 mg/kg. Of the approximately 50 patients in dose escalation, about 20 had hepatocellular carcinoma, some 15 had melanoma, 9 had renal cell carcinoma and 9 had head and neck cancer. A male proportion of under 85% and a mean age of approximately 61 years, ranging from about 20 to 85, were recorded for the dose-escalation cohort. Prior anti-PD-1, anti-PD-L1 or anti-CTLA-4 therapy was permitted, and checkpoint inhibitors had been received by roughly 40% of dose-escalation patients. Partial responses were achieved by three dose-escalation patients, of whom one had hepatocellular carcinoma and two had cutaneous melanoma. Peripheral TCRbeta sequencing aimed to test whether ivuxolimab altered TCR sequence diversity and caused clonal T-cell expansion. The paper reports the monotherapy dose-escalation portion (N = 52 patients) of the phase I ivuxolimab trial.

The trial excluded patients who had a history of autoimmune disease or who were on systemic immunosuppression. In every dose cohort, peripheral blood was drawn for TCR sequencing at baseline, cycle 4 day 1, and cycle 7 day 1. The samples were drawn from a first-in-human, open-label, multicenter phase I dose-escalation trial of ivuxolimab. Adults with locally advanced or metastatic melanoma, renal cell, hepatocellular, or head and neck squamous cell carcinoma were enrolled in the trial. Before TCR sequencing, CD4+ T cells and CD8+ T cells were sorted from peripheral blood as separate populations. To sequence the TCRbeta CDR3 region, genomic DNA was isolated from the sorted cells. The immunoSEQ Assay was used for sequencing of TCRbeta CDR3 regions. TCRdb's version of the immuneACCESS table is confined to in-frame rearrangements and falls short of the full clone set. An unresolved V gene accounts for under half of the shortfall where checked; the remainder is of unknown origin. This sample is represented by tens of thousands of clones; around 87% of them were singletons. The ten largest clones represent about 2.6% of the sample.

The germline V gene gives CDR1 as SNHLY and CDR2 as FYNNEI. V and J lose 2 bases and 4 bases, and a span of 8 bases separates them. From its cysteine to its phenylalanine, the CDR3 spans 13 amino acids. Only the CDR3 part of the read is kept: 39 bases, read in frame from the first base. Broad study findings and their caveats: Which antigens the clonally expanded peripheral T cells were specific for was not determined. Low levels of normalized T-cell clonal expansion were also seen in some nonresponding patients. In partial responders in the 0.1-3.0 mg/kg groups, normalized peripheral clonal expansion was found to be among the lowest, especially among CD8+ T cells. After ivuxolimab, CD8+ T cells had more expanded clones than CD4+ T cells on average. At doses of 0.1 to 3.0 mg/kg, clonal expansion of both CD4+ and CD8+ blood T cells was observed from baseline to week 6.

This clonotype originated in an adult with an advanced solid tumor such as melanoma, head and neck, liver or kidney cancer. The receptor chain draws on TRBV2 and TRBJ1-2; the D gene is perhaps TRBD1, from 5 matching bases. The specimen was CD4+ or CD8+ T cells sorted from blood, collected in a trial of the OX40 agonist ivuxolimab. The CDR3 reads as follows: CASSEYTGYGYTF. In nucleotide form, the sequence is TGTGCCAGCAGTGAATATACAGGCTATGGCTACACCTTC.